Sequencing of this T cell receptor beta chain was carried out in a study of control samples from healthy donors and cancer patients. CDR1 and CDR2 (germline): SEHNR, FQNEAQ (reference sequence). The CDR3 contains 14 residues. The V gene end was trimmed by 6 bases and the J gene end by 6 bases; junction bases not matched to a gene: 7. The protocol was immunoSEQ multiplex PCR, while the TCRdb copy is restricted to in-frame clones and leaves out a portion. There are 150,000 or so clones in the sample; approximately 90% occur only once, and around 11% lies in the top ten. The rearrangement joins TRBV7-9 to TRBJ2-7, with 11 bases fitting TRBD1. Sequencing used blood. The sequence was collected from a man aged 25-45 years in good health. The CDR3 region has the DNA TGTGCCAGCAGAGAAGGACAGGGGGCGAGCGAGCAGTACTTC. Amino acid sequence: CASREGQGASEQYF.